One T cell receptor beta chain is described in this entry. Its antigen remains unknown. The sample originates from a study of T cell responses to AZD1222 COVID-19 vaccine. Study-wide results and limits: Repertoire sampling occurred only after the peak T cell response. The sample set comprised mostly white British donors with more females, and clonal diversity was possibly underestimated. Following two doses of AZD1222, Spike-specific TCR breadth and depth rose.

The repertoire was sequenced with immunoSEQ multiplex PCR; TCRdb's copy has only in-frame clones and lacks some. The sample lists approximately 77,000 clones, 90% to 95% occurring once. The sequence was obtained from an adult in good health. The sequences come from peripheral blood, collected on day 0 of MenACWY control vaccination.

DNA for the CDR3: TGTGCCAGTAGTATAGATAGGTCCCCCTCAGCGCGGACCATATATTTT. Its translation is CASSIDRSPSARTIYF. This rearrangement joins TRBV19 to TRBJ1-3; D unresolved. V gave up 0 bases and J gave up 10 bases, with 19 bases separating them. Germline values: CDR1 LNHDA, CDR2 SQIVND (reference sequence). The CDR3 totals 16 residues.